These 27 T cell receptor beta chains originate from one sample sequenced in a study of response to subunit inactivated influenza vaccine. TCRdb redid the calling of the RT-PCR reads with MiXCR, one entry per CDR3 protein. The data show about 780,000 distinct CDR3 sequences, around 20% seen once. The sequencing here drew on PBMCs from blood, taken around 5 days after vaccination. The receptors were sampled from a man in his fifties or sixties who received an inactivated influenza vaccine.

This clonotype has at least ten counts. V usage is TRBV4-1 and J usage is TRBJ1-6; unclear D gene. Germline V gene sequence: CDR1 MGHRA, CDR2 YSYEKL. This CDR3 is 15 amino acids long. V lost 3 bases and J 6 bases, leaving 12 bases between the germline ends. DNA of the CDR3: TGCGCCAGCAGCCAGGCAAGCCCGAGTAATTCACCCCTCCACTTT. Amino acid sequence: CASSQASPSNSPLHF.

The chain carries TRBV2 and TRBJ2-7; D unclear. The CDR3 has 14 residues. Trimming left V 4 bases short and J 0 bases short, with 10 bases between. Germline assignment: CDR1 SNHLY and CDR2 FYNNEI. CDR3 amino acids: CASSAFQSSYEQYF. DNA of the CDR3: TGTGCCAGCAGTGCCTTCCAAAGCTCCTACGAGCAGTACTTC.

V usage is TRBV6-2 or TRBV6-3 and J usage is TRBJ2-5; no clear D. The CDR3 sequence is 15 residues long. With 2 bases removed from V and 2 bases from J, the gap between germline ends came to 12 bases. Germline V gene data show CDR1 as MNHEY and CDR2 as SVGEGT. CDR3 DNA: TGTGCCAGCAGTTACCTTCGAACGGCTCAAGAGACCCAGTACTTC. The encoded protein is CASSYLRTAQETQYF.

This chain uses TRBV6-1 with TRBJ2-7; D is perhaps TRBD2 (7 bases). The V end lost 8 bases, the J end lost 0 bases, and 11 bases lay between the germline ends. The CDR3 consists of 13 residues. The V gene's germline CDR1 is MNHNS and CDR2 SASEGT. The CDR3 region is CASEGGISYEQYF. The CDR3 DNA sequence: TGTGCCAGCGAGGGGGGGATCTCCTACGAGCAGTACTTC.

The chain employs TRBV19 and TRBJ2-1; the D gene is possibly TRBD2 (5 bases). Germline V gene sequence: CDR1 LNHDA, CDR2 SQIVND (reference sequence). Trimming took 10 bases from V and 6 from J, leaving 10 bases between them. This CDR3 is 11 amino acids long. CDR3 nucleotides: TGTGCCATAGGAGGCGGCAATGAGCAGTTCTTC. Translation gives CAIGGGNEQFF.

This clonotype came up a few times. The chain employs TRBV21-1 and TRBJ2-7; TRBD1 reflects the table's D call only, with no check against the DNA. TRBV21-1 is given as a pseudogene. The CDR3 covers 13 residues. CDR3 coding DNA: TGTGCCAGCAGCCGCCTACAGGGGAGGGAGCAGTACTTC. Amino acid sequence: CASSRLQGREQYF.

This clonotype was seen ten or more times. This chain connects TRBV27 to TRBJ1-6; weak D call: TRBD1 (5 bases). CDR1 is MNHEY and CDR2 is SMNVEV in the germline V gene (reference sequence). Deletions cut 2 bases from V and 10 bases from J, with 15 bases between. This CDR3 contains 15 residues. The CDR3 bases are TGTGCCAGCAGTTTAAAGGCAGGGTCAGGATCACCCCTCCACTTT. It is translated as CASSLKAGSGSPLHF.

This sequence joins TRBV20-1 and TRBJ2-4; no reliable D call. V was clipped by 2 bases and J by 8 bases, with 19 bases between them. The CDR3 is made up of 15 amino acids. Germline V gene sequence: CDR1 DFQATT, CDR2 SNEGSKA (reference sequence). CDR3 amino acids: CSARPAQKKIDIQYF. Here the CDR3 DNA reads TGCAGTGCTAGACCGGCACAAAAAAAGATAGACATTCAGTACTTC.

A few counts support this clonotype. V and J are TRBV21-1 and TRBJ2-1; no DNA check was done on the table's D call, TRBD1. TRBV21-1 is termed a pseudogene. CDR3 length equals 17 residues. CDR3: CASSIGGQGATRNEQFF. The CDR3 bases are TGTGCCAGCAGCATCGGAGGGCAGGGGGCGACCCGCAATGAGCAGTTCTTC.

This chain links TRBV20-1 with TRBJ2-5, with TRBD2 identical over 10 bases. The germline V gene encodes CDR1 DFQATT and CDR2 SNEGSKA (reference sequence). The CDR3 spans 13 residues. With 6 bases clipped from V and 5 bases from J, the junction kept 6 bases outside the gene matches. CDR3 nucleotides: TGCAGTGCAAAGCGGGGGGGCCGGGAGACCCAGTACTTC. This codes for CSAKRGGRETQYF.

The chain uses TRBV3-1 and TRBJ1-6; D not resolved. The V gene lost 0 bases and the J gene lost 16 bases, with 13 bases spanning the gap. The CDR3 totals 13 residues. Germline CDR1 and CDR2: LGHDT and YNNKEL (reference sequence). CDR3 amino acids: CASSQDGSLPLHF. CDR3 DNA sequence: TGTGCCAGCAGCCAAGATGGAAGTCTCCCACTCCACTTT.

This clonotype occurred a few times. This sequence joins TRBV4-2 and TRBJ1-1, with D perhaps TRBD1 (5 bases). Germline V gene data show CDR1 as LGHNA and CDR2 as YNFKEQ. The V and J ends lost 2 bases and 3 bases respectively, with 10 bases between them. The CDR3 has 14 amino acids. In nucleotides, the CDR3 is TGTGCCAGCAGCCAAAGAGGGGAGGACACTGAAGCTTTCTTT. It specifies CASSQRGEDTEAFF.

V is TRBV12-3 or TRBV12-4 and J is TRBJ2-7; D might be TRBD2 (7 bases). Between the trimmed V and J ends, which lost 6 bases and 12 bases, there was a span of 21 bases. The CDR3 totals 13 residues. This CDR3 is CASRSAGGRDLYF. CDR3 bases: TGTGCCAGCAGATCCGCCGGGGGGCGAGATCTGTACTTC.

This clonotype was seen a handful of times. V usage is TRBV29-1 and J usage is TRBJ2-7; 13 nucleotides align to TRBD2. J was trimmed by 5 bases and V by 4 bases; bases with no gene match: 11. Germline values: CDR1 SQVTM, CDR2 ANQGSEA. This CDR3 is 16 amino acids long. The CDR3 nucleotides read TGCAGCGTTGTGGGGACTAGCGGGGACCTGAGGGACGAGCAGTACTTC. Amino acids: CSVVGTSGDLRDEQYF.

The CDR3 spells CAISESLGQTGTQYF. The CDR3 DNA reads as TGTGCCATCAGTGAGTCGCTTGGACAGACTGGTACGCAGTATTTT. The chain employs TRBV10-3 and TRBJ2-3; tentative D call: TRBD1 (6 bases). Between the trimmed V and J ends, which lost 0 bases and 8 bases, there was a span of 15 bases. The V gene's germline CDR1 is ENHRY and CDR2 SYGVKD. The CDR3 contains 15 residues.

About this clonotype itself: This may come from a read error, since a much larger clone is one base off. No conserved phenylalanine or tryptophan ends this CDR3, so it is likely a read error. This chain uses TRBV29-1 with TRBJ2-3; the D gene is possibly TRBD2 (5 bases). In germline, CDR1 is SQVTM, CDR2 ANQGSEA. V lost 3 bases, J lost 4 bases, and 11 bases lay in between. The CDR3 has 13 residues. CDR3 DNA sequence: TGCAGCGTTGAGGCCGGGATTGCAGATACGCAGTATATT. Its protein is CSVEAGIADTQYI.

A few counts support this clonotype. This rearrangement joins TRBV5-1 to TRBJ2-7; 8 nucleotides align to TRBD1. The germline gives CDR1 SGHRS, CDR2 YFSETQ. V shed 3 bases and J 2 bases; nucleotides not matched to a gene: 7. CDR3 length equals 15 residues. CDR3 bases: TGCGCCAGCAGCTCGGGACAGGTAACCACCTACGAGCAGTACTTC. As protein: CASSSGQVTTYEQYF.

Comments on this clonotype: A junction end diverges from the germline sequence, so it may reflect a read error. The gene calls are TRBV6-2 or TRBV6-3 and TRBJ2-5, with D hard to call. This CDR3 has 13 amino acids. From germline, CDR1 is MNHEY and CDR2 SVGEGT. DNA for the CDR3: TGTGCCAGCAGTTCCATCTTCCAAGAGATCCAGTACTTC. It encodes CASSSIFQEIQYF.

This clonotype was recorded many times. The CDR3 reads CASSPRTGRAYNEQFF. The CDR3 bases are TGTGCCAGCAGCCCCCGGACAGGGAGGGCCTACAATGAGCAGTTCTTC. The J gene is TRBJ2-1, the V gene TRBV12-3 or TRBV12-4; possible D gene TRBD1, 8 bases. There are 16 residues in the CDR3. V lost 6 bases, J lost 2 bases, and 17 bases lay in between.

This clonotype has just a few counts. The chain employs TRBV4-2 and TRBJ2-3, with a possible D match to TRBD1 (5 bases). This CDR3 comprises 15 residues. The germline V gene has CDR1 LGHNA and CDR2 YNFKEQ. Trimming pared 1 base from V and 4 bases from J, leaving 12 bases between. Here the CDR3 DNA reads TGTGCCAGCAGCCAAGTGTCAGGGATGTCAGATACGCAGTATTTT. Protein: CASSQVSGMSDTQYF.

The J gene is TRBJ2-6, the V gene TRBV11-2, with 11 bases identical to TRBD1. V was clipped by 6 bases and J by 0 bases; unmatched bases: 10. Germline V gene sequence: CDR1 SGHAT, CDR2 FQNNGV. The CDR3 is made up of 19 amino acids. This chain's CDR3 is CASRRTGGAFSSGANVLTF. The CDR3 DNA reads TGTGCCAGCAGACGGACAGGGGGCGCGTTTAGCTCTGGGGCCAACGTCCTGACTTTC.

The chain employs TRBV10-3 and TRBJ1-1; D gene ambiguous. The CDR3 loop spans 18 amino acids. CDR1 is ENHRY and CDR2 is SYGVKD in the germline V gene. Trimming left V 0 bases short and J 4 bases short, with 21 bases between. The CDR3 nucleotides are TGTGCCATCAGTGAGTCATACTCGGGGTCTTTGGATAGCACTGAAGCTTTCTTT. It translates to CAISESYSGSLDSTEAFF.

The chain has TRBV20-1 and TRBJ1-1, with D hard to call. The CDR3 is 14 amino acids. V was trimmed by 0 bases and J by 4 bases, leaving 12 bases between them. The germline V gene encodes CDR1 DFQATT and CDR2 SNEGSKA (reference sequence). CDR3 protein: CSAREVSLGTEAFF. The CDR3 DNA reads TGCAGTGCTAGAGAGGTTAGTCTGGGCACTGAAGCTTTCTTT.

This sequence joins TRBV20-1 and TRBJ2-5; 9 bases fit TRBD2. The germline V gene encodes CDR1 DFQATT and CDR2 SNEGSKA (reference sequence). The CDR3 has 14 amino acids. V lost 4 bases to trimming and J lost 5 bases; unmatched junction nucleotides: 8. CDR3 sequence: CSATLLAGMETQYF. CDR3 in DNA: TGCAGTGCTACCCTTCTAGCGGGAATGGAGACCCAGTACTTC.

This clonotype has just a few counts. The DNA for the CDR3 is TGTGCCAGCAGGGACGTCTACGAGCAGTACTTC. This encodes CASRDVYEQYF. The chain has TRBV28 and TRBJ2-7; D is unresolved. Germline V gene data show CDR1 as MDHEN and CDR2 as SYDVKM. Trimming cost V 6 bases and J 3 bases, with 6 bases left between them. This CDR3 spans 11 amino acids.

The chain carries TRBV15 and TRBJ2-3, with TRBD1 matching over 8 bases. With 1 base clipped from V and 0 bases from J, the junction kept 9 bases outside the gene matches. The CDR3 is 18 amino acids. The germline V gene has CDR1 LNHNV and CDR2 YYDKDF (reference sequence). Here the CDR3 reads CATSRGTGGSLSTDTQYF. CDR3 nucleotide sequence: TGTGCCACCAGCAGAGGAACAGGGGGATCGTTGAGCACAGATACGCAGTATTTT.

This clonotype was counted many times. The gene calls are TRBV5-4 and TRBJ2-1; no clear D. The germline V and J ends were trimmed by 4 bases and 12 bases, with 17 bases remaining between them. The CDR3 has 13 residues. CDR1 SGHNT and CDR2 YYREEE come from the germline V gene (reference sequence). In DNA form, the CDR3 reads TGTGCCAGCAGCGTGGACGGTGTGTATGGGCAGTTCTTC. Translating gives CASSVDGVYGQFF.